This entry lists 32 T cell receptor beta chains sequenced from one sample in a study of T cells in Graves' hyperthyroidism and ophthalmopathy. Amplified TCR beta CDR3 regions came from RNA transcripts. First-round RT-PCR of the TCR CDR3 relied on the HTBI primer set. MiXCR, run by TCRdb on the multiplex PCR reads, gives a single entry per CDR3 protein. The sample lists under 400,000 distinct CDR3 sequences, 12% to 15% seen once, with roughly a fifth in the top ten. Sample: blood. The origin of the receptors is a woman aged 55-75 years with Graves' ophthalmopathy.

In this sample, this clonotype turned up many times. The rearrangement joins TRBV6-1 to TRBJ2-7; 7 nucleotides align to TRBD2. This CDR3 comprises 15 residues. V lost 5 bases and J lost 2; bases outside the gene matches: 9. Germline loops: CDR1 MNHNS, CDR2 SASEGT. The CDR3 loop is CASSPPGTTAYEQYF. CDR3 sequence (DNA): TGTGCCAGCAGTCCTCCCGGGACTACCGCCTACGAGCAGTACTTC.

This clonotype has only a few counts. The V call is TRBV6-1, the J call TRBJ2-7; 7 bases agree with TRBD1. The CDR3 has 13 amino acids. Germline V gives CDR1 MNHNS, CDR2 SASEGT. V was clipped by 6 bases and J by 3 bases; unmatched bases: 5. DNA of the CDR3: TGTGCCAGCAGACAGGGGTTTGACTACGAGCAGTACTTC. This encodes CASRQGFDYEQYF.

The sample holds many counts of this clonotype. The chain joins TRBV18 to TRBJ2-3; D possibly matches TRBD1 or TRBD2 (5 bases each). V dropped 5 bases and J dropped 6 bases, with 18 bases sitting between them. The CDR3 runs 15 residues. Germline V lookup: CDR1 KGHSH, CDR2 LQKENI. This CDR3 reads CASSSRDGLIDTQYF. The CDR3 bases are TGTGCCAGCTCATCCCGGGACGGGCTAATTGATACGCAGTATTTT.

This clonotype appeared many times. CDR3 region: CASSLSGSGNTIYF. The CDR3 nucleotides read TGTGCCAGCAGCTTGTCTGGTTCTGGAAACACCATATATTTT. The chain employs TRBV11-2 and TRBJ1-3; D gene unclear. The germline V gene encodes CDR1 SGHAT and CDR2 FQNNGV. CDR3 length: 14 amino acids. Trimming took off 3 bases at V and 1 base at J, with 7 bases between the two ends.

This chain uses TRBV6-2 or TRBV6-3 with TRBJ1-2; 12 nucleotides align to TRBD1. V shed 6 bases and J 4 bases; nucleotides not matched to a gene: 6. Germline V gene data show CDR1 as MNHEY and CDR2 as SVGEGT. This CDR3 is built from 15 residues. For the CDR3, the DNA is TGTGCCAGCAGGGGGGGACAGGGGGCGGTCTATGGCTACACCTTC. Its translation is CASRGGQGAVYGYTF.

The V gene is TRBV19, the J gene TRBJ2-4; the D is unclear. V shed 5 bases and J shed 4 bases, with 9 bases lying between them. The CDR3 runs to 13 residues. From germline, CDR1 is LNHDA and CDR2 SQIVND (reference sequence). CDR3 loop: CASSADLKNIQYF. The CDR3 DNA reads as TGTGCCAGTAGTGCAGATCTAAAAAACATTCAGTACTTC.

The chain uses TRBV7-9 and TRBJ2-7, with a possible D match to TRBD1 (5 bases). Germline CDR1 reads SEHNR; CDR2 reads FQNEAQ (reference sequence). The CDR3 loop spans 15 amino acids. Trimming took 2 bases from V and 1 from J, leaving 12 bases between them. The CDR3 sequence: CASSLFGQGSYEQYF. In DNA form, the CDR3 reads TGTGCCAGCAGCTTATTCGGCCAGGGATCCTACGAGCAGTACTTC.

This clonotype turned up a few times. The chain carries TRBV7-6 and TRBJ2-2, with a tentative D call TRBD2 (5 bases). The CDR3 spans 13 residues. V lost 0 bases and J lost 9, with 8 bases in between. Per the germline V gene, CDR1 is SGHVS and CDR2 is FNYEAQ. CDR3: CASSLAPGRELFF. In DNA form, the CDR3 reads TGTGCCAGCAGCTTAGCGCCGGGGAGGGAGCTGTTTTTT. The whole variable domain, remainder taken from reference TRBV7-6 and TRBJ2-2, is GAGVSQSPRYKVTKRGQDVALRCDPISGHVSLYWYRQALGQGPEFLTYFNYEAQQDKSGLPNDRFSAERPEGSISTLTIQRTEQRDSAMYRCASSLAPGRELFFGEGSRLTVL.

Regarding this clonotype: A much larger clone lies a single base off, so this may be a read error. The rearrangement links TRBV12-3 or TRBV12-4 to TRBJ2-1, with no clear D. This CDR3 is 13 amino acids long. V lost 7 bases and J 2 bases, leaving 9 bases between the germline ends. In DNA form, the CDR3 reads TGTGCCAGCATTTTCCCAGCCTACAATGAGCAGTTCTTC. Translation: CASIFPAYNEQFF.

This clonotype came up many times. The chain combines TRBV6-1 with TRBJ2-7; TRBD1 is a possible D gene (5 bases). This CDR3 region has 14 residues. Germline CDR1 MNHNS, CDR2 SASEGT. V shed 6 bases and J shed 2 bases, with 14 bases lying between them. CDR3 DNA: TGTGCCAGCAGACCTCCCTGGGGCCCCTACGAGCAGTACTTC. Encoded protein: CASRPPWGPYEQYF.

In this sample, this clonotype turned up a few times. The chain recombines TRBV7-9 with TRBJ2-7, with D perhaps matching TRBD1 or TRBD2 (6 bases each). This CDR3 has 18 residues. Per the germline V gene, CDR1 is SEHNR and CDR2 is FQNEAQ (reference sequence). V lost 4 bases, J lost 2 bases, and 24 bases lay in between. CDR3 sequence: CASSSRTGQGTATYEQYF. The CDR3 nucleotides read TGTGCCAGCAGCTCCCGGACGGGTCAGGGGACTGCAACCTACGAGCAGTACTTC.

This clonotype occurred many times. The chain employs TRBV27 and TRBJ2-2; D perhaps matches TRBD2 (6 bases). This CDR3 has 19 amino acids. In germline, CDR1 is MNHEY, CDR2 SMNVEV (reference sequence). The ends were cut back, 5 bases at V and 0 bases at J, with 22 bases in the middle. The CDR3 here is CASSPRYGSGYANTGELFF. CDR3 nucleotide sequence: TGTGCCAGCAGTCCCCGGTACGGGAGCGGTTACGCGAACACCGGGGAGCTGTTTTTT.

This clonotype was seen many times. The rearrangement links TRBV6-5 to TRBJ2-7; D gene unclear. The CDR3 consists of 15 residues. The ends were cut back, 2 bases at V and 6 bases at J, with 17 bases in the middle. The germline V gene has CDR1 MNHEY and CDR2 SVGAGI. The CDR3 region is CASSYKADFRSEQYF. CDR3 DNA sequence: TGTGCCAGCAGTTACAAGGCCGACTTCAGGAGCGAGCAGTACTTC.

This clonotype was found many times. V is TRBV18 and J is TRBJ1-2; D is possibly TRBD1 (5 bases). CDR3 size: 14 residues. Germline V CDR1 and CDR2: KGHSH, LQKENI. V was clipped by 1 base and J by 3 bases, with 9 bases between them. DNA of the CDR3: TGTGCCAGCTCACCACAGGGAGGGGACTATGGCTACACCTTC. Residues: CASSPQGGDYGYTF.

V and J are TRBV12-3 or TRBV12-4 and TRBJ1-5; D unresolved. The length of the CDR3 is 13 residues. Trimming cost V 3 bases and J 7 bases, with 10 bases left between them. The CDR3 sequence is CASSFQVGQPQHF. CDR3 DNA: TGTGCCAGCAGTTTCCAGGTGGGGCAGCCCCAGCATTTT.

This clonotype has a count of ten or more. The chain has TRBV5-5 and TRBJ2-6, with 8 positions matching TRBD1. Germline CDR1 and CDR2: SGHKS and YYEKEE (reference sequence). The CDR3 covers 15 residues. Trimming at V came to 5 bases and at J to 4 bases, leaving 5 bases not matched to a gene. CDR3 residues: CASSSRGLGANVLTF. The CDR3 nucleotides read TGTGCCAGCAGTTCCAGGGGGCTGGGGGCCAACGTCCTGACTTTC.

This clonotype was seen a few times. The rearrangement joins TRBV19 to TRBJ1-2, with TRBD1 as a possible D gene (6 bases). The ends were cut back, 6 bases at V and 3 bases at J, with 17 bases in the middle. The CDR3 length is 15 residues. The germline V gene has CDR1 LNHDA and CDR2 SQIVND (reference sequence). In DNA, the CDR3 is TGTGCCAGTAGACAACGGGACACCGGGCACTATGGCTACACCTTC. Translating it yields CASRQRDTGHYGYTF.

This clonotype was counted at least ten times. The gene calls are TRBV13 and TRBJ2-1, with D tentatively TRBD1 (5 bases). Trimming took off 7 bases at V and 1 base at J, with 17 bases between the two ends. From germline, CDR1 is PRHDT and CDR2 FYEKMQ (reference sequence). The CDR3 runs to 16 residues. In DNA, the CDR3 is TGTGCCAGCACCTCTAAGGGGTACTCTTCCTACAATGAGCAGTTCTTC. As protein: CASTSKGYSSYNEQFF. The whole variable domain, remainder taken from reference TRBV13 and TRBJ2-1, is AAGVIQSPRHLIKEKRETATLKCYPIPRHDTVYWYQQGPGQDPQFLISFYEKMQSDKGSIPDRFSAQQFSDYHSELNMSSLELGDSALYFCASTSKGYSSYNEQFFGPGTRLTVL.

In its sample, this clonotype was seen many times. The V gene is TRBV7-8, the J gene TRBJ2-5; D may be TRBD2 (6 bases). CDR3 length: 14 residues. The V gene's germline CDR1 is SGHVS and CDR2 FQNEAQ. V was clipped by 3 bases and J by 2 bases, with 10 bases between them. CDR3 sequence: CASSFRRDQETQYF. The CDR3 DNA follows: TGTGCCAGCAGCTTTCGGCGGGATCAAGAGACCCAGTACTTC.

This clonotype was observed at least ten times. J is TRBJ2-7 and V is TRBV2; TRBD1 aligns across 7 bases. The V segment lost 6 bases and the J segment 4 bases; nucleotides outside the gene matches: 9. In germline, CDR1 is SNHLY, CDR2 FYNNEI. The CDR3 runs to 14 residues. The chain's CDR3 is CASRDGQARYEQYF. The CDR3 DNA sequence: TGTGCCAGCAGAGACGGACAGGCGAGGTACGAGCAGTACTTC.

This clonotype showed up many times. The chain carries TRBV11-2 and TRBJ1-5; D is uncertain. V was cut by 1 base and J by 2 bases, with 6 bases left in between. There are 14 residues in the CDR3. CDR1 is SGHAT, CDR2 FQNNGV, per germline. The CDR3: CASSLASRNQPQHF. The CDR3 DNA is TGTGCCAGCAGCTTAGCCAGCCGCAATCAGCCCCAGCATTTT.

There are many counts of this clonotype. The CDR3 DNA reads TGTGCCTGGAGCGAACAGGGGAACACTGAAGCTTTCTTT. It is translated as CAWSEQGNTEAFF. The gene calls are TRBV30 and TRBJ1-1; TRBD1 might be the D (6 bases). The CDR3 contains 13 residues. CDR1 and CDR2 from the germline V gene are GTSNPN and SVGIG (reference sequence). The V end was cut by 3 bases, the J end by 1 base, with 9 bases between.

This clonotype was detected ten times or more. The chain employs TRBV18 and TRBJ2-1; D ambiguous. Trimming pared 0 bases from V and 6 bases from J, leaving 9 bases between. CDR3 length: 14 amino acids. CDR1 and CDR2 from the germline V gene are KGHSH and LQKENI. The CDR3 region is CASSPPGQSNEQFF. The CDR3 bases are TGTGCCAGCTCACCACCGGGTCAGTCCAATGAGCAGTTCTTC.

This clonotype was seen more than once but under ten times. The rearrangement joins TRBV29-1 to TRBJ2-1; D uncertain. V lost 7 bases and J lost 4, with 14 bases in between. This CDR3 has 13 residues. Germline lookup yields CDR1 SQVTM and CDR2 ANQGSEA. As DNA, the CDR3 is TGCAGCGCCGTTATAGGCAGATACAATGAGCAGTTCTTC. Amino acid sequence: CSAVIGRYNEQFF.

The J gene is TRBJ2-7, the V gene TRBV7-3; 9 bases fit TRBD1. Germline CDR1 and CDR2: SGHTA and FQGTGA. The CDR3 is made up of 17 amino acids. J lost 1 base, V lost 1 base, and 8 bases had no gene match. The CDR3 reads CASSLMAAGTGSYEQYF. The CDR3 nucleotides read TGTGCCAGCAGCTTAATGGCCGCCGGGACAGGGTCCTACGAGCAGTACTTC.

V usage is TRBV28 and J usage is TRBJ1-2, with 9 bases fitting TRBD1. This CDR3 is 15 amino acids long. V was pared by 5 bases and J by 6 bases, with 10 bases of the junction left unmatched. The germline V gene has CDR1 MDHEN and CDR2 SYDVKM. The CDR3 nucleotides read TGTGCCAGCAGTCTCACGCCGGGACAGGGTGATGGCTACACCTTC. It translates to CASSLTPGQGDGYTF.

This clonotype was recorded at least ten times. The rearrangement uses TRBV2 and TRBJ2-4; no clear D gene. V lost 5 bases, J lost 4 bases, and 9 bases lay in between. Germline V gene data show CDR1 as SNHLY and CDR2 as FYNNEI. This CDR3 comprises 13 residues. CDR3 loop: CASSSVGKNIQYF. The CDR3 bases are TGTGCCAGCAGTTCAGTGGGGAAAAACATTCAGTACTTC.

This clonotype was seen repeatedly, ten times or more. V and J are TRBV30 and TRBJ2-2; D gene ambiguous. Trimming left V 2 bases short and J 3 bases short, with 7 bases between. CDR1 and CDR2 (germline): GTSNPN, SVGIG (reference sequence). The CDR3 runs to 13 residues. The CDR3 protein is CAWSPPYTGELFF. The CDR3 coding sequence is TGTGCCTGGAGTCCCCCATACACCGGGGAGCTGTTTTTT.

In the case of this clonotype: This may stem from a read error, because a much larger clone lies one nucleotide away. The CDR3 DNA reads as TGTGCCAGCAGCCGCCCCGGGACTAGCGGCTCCTACGAGCAGTTCTTC. Protein sequence: CASSRPGTSGSYEQFF. V and J are TRBV7-9 and TRBJ2-1, with 11 positions matching TRBD2. Germline V CDR1 and CDR2: SEHNR, FQNEAQ (reference sequence). This CDR3 has 16 residues. Trimming removed 5 bases from V and 10 bases from J; junction bases left unmatched: 13.

This clonotype has only a few counts. The chain combines TRBV6-1 with TRBJ2-7; D is unresolved. The CDR3 covers 13 residues. Trimming took off 6 bases at V and 1 base at J, with 10 bases between the two ends. CDR1 is MNHNS and CDR2 is SASEGT in the germline V gene. CDR3 sequence (DNA): TGTGCCAGCAGACCCTCCCAGTCCTACGAGCAGTACTTC. Amino acids: CASRPSQSYEQYF.

The chain is built from TRBV6-2 or TRBV6-3 and TRBJ2-7, with TRBD1 matching 9 bases. CDR1 and CDR2 (germline): MNHEY, SVGEGT. With 7 bases clipped from V and 5 bases from J, the junction kept 6 bases outside the gene matches. CDR3 size: 13 residues. The CDR3 nucleotides read TGTGCCAGCAAACAGGGACAGGGAAACGAGCAGTACTTC. Its protein is CASKQGQGNEQYF.

This chain joins TRBV27 and TRBJ2-1; 13 bases align to TRBD2. J lost 8 bases, V lost 4 bases, and 8 bases had no gene match. This CDR3 contains 16 residues. Germline CDR1 reads MNHEY; CDR2 reads SMNVEV (reference sequence). The chain's CDR3 is CASSSRLAGGRDEQFF. The CDR3 bases are TGTGCCAGCAGTTCCAGACTAGCGGGAGGAAGGGATGAGCAGTTCTTC.